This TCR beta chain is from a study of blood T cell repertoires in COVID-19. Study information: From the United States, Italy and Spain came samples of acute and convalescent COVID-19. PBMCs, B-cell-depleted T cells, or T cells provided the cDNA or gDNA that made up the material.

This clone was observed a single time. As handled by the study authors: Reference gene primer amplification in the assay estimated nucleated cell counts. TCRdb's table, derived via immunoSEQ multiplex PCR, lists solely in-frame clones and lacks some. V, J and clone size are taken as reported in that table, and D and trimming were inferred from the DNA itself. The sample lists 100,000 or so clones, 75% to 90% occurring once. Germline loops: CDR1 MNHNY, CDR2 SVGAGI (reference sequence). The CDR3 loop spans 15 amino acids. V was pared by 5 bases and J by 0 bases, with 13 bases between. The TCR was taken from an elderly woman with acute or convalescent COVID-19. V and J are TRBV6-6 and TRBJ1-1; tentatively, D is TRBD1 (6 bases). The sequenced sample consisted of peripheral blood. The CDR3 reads CASSTGQGMNTEAFF. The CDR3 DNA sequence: TGTGCCAGCAGTACCGGGCAGGGGATGAACACTGAAGCTTTCTTT.